This TCR beta chain was sequenced during a study of OX40 agonist ivuxolimab in advanced cancers. Regarding the research as a whole: The costimulatory receptor OX40 (CD134) was targeted by ivuxolimab, a fully human IgG2 agonistic monoclonal antibody. Intravenous ivuxolimab was administered to patients every 2 weeks at six dose levels: 0.01, 0.1, 0.3, 1.5, 3 and 10 mg/kg. Among the approximately 50 dose-escalation patients, 19 had hepatocellular carcinoma, roughly 15 melanoma, 9 renal cell carcinoma and 9 head and neck cancer. A male proportion of nearly 85% and a mean age of approximately 61 years, ranging from roughly 23 to 80, were recorded for the dose-escalation cohort. Patients were allowed to have had prior anti-PD-1, anti-PD-L1 or anti-CTLA-4 therapy, and roughly two fifths of the dose-escalation patients had been treated with checkpoint inhibitors. Partial responses occurred in three dose-escalation patients, of whom one had hepatocellular carcinoma and two had cutaneous melanoma. The purpose of peripheral TCRbeta sequencing was to test whether ivuxolimab changed TCR sequence diversity and led to clonal T-cell expansion. The paper covers the monotherapy dose-escalation part of the phase I ivuxolimab trial, which included N of about 50 patients. General study outcomes and caveats: Low levels of normalized T-cell clonal expansion were also seen in some patients who did not respond. Partial responders in the 0.1-3.0 mg/kg groups had among the lowest normalized peripheral clonal expansion, especially among CD8+ T cells. After ivuxolimab, more expanded clones were found on average in CD8+ T cells than in CD4+ T cells. At doses of 0.1 to 3.0 mg/kg, clonal expansion of both CD4+ and CD8+ T cells in blood was seen between baseline and week 6. The antigen specificity of the peripheral T cells that underwent clonal expansion was not determined.

Patients with autoimmune disease history or receiving systemic immunosuppression were excluded from the trial. Peripheral blood for TCR sequencing was collected from all dose cohorts at baseline, on cycle 4 day 1, and on cycle 7 day 1. The samples were taken from a phase I, first-in-human, multicenter, open-label dose-escalation trial of ivuxolimab. Adults with locally advanced or metastatic head and neck squamous cell, hepatocellular, melanoma or renal cell carcinoma were enrolled in the trial. Before TCR sequencing, CD4+ and CD8+ T cells were separately sorted from peripheral blood. V and J lose 0 bases and 6 bases, and a span of 13 bases separates them. From the germline V gene, CDR1 is SGDLS and CDR2 is YYNGEE. From the cysteine up to the phenylalanine, the CDR3 has a length of 15 residues. Only the CDR3 part of the read is kept: 45 bases, read in frame from the first base. About this clone itself: Its antigen is currently not known. Qualities for individual bases were not recorded, and no much larger clone is one base off.

Genomic DNA was isolated from the sorted cells so that the TCRbeta CDR3 region could be sequenced. The immunoSEQ Assay was used for sequencing of TCRbeta CDR3 regions. TCRdb obtained this table from immuneACCESS and retained in-frame rearrangements with V and J assigned. These tables miss some clones; where compared with another copy, unresolved V genes account for less than half of the shortfall, and the remainder is unexplained. This sample holds around 29,000 clones; under 90% were observed only once. The top ten constitute less than 40% of the sample. Sequences were derived from CD4+ or CD8+ T cells sorted from blood, sampled in a trial of the OX40 agonist ivuxolimab. This receptor chain uses TRBV9 and TRBJ2-1, with no confident D gene call. The sequence was obtained from an adult with an advanced solid tumor such as melanoma, head and neck, liver or kidney cancer. This receptor has the CDR3 CASSVASETPNEQFF. The nucleotide sequence reads as follows: TGTGCCAGCAGCGTAGCCTCCGAAACTCCCAATGAGCAGTTCTTC.